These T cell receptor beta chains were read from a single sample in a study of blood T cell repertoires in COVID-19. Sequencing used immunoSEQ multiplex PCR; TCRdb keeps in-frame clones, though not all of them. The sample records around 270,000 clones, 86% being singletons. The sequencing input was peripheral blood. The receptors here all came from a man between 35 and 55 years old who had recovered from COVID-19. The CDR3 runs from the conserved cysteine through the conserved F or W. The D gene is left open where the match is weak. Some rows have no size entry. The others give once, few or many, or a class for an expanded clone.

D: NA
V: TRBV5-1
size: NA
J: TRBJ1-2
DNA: TGCGCCAGCAGCTTTGTCCAGACTAACTATGGCTACACCTTC
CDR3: CASSFVQTNYGYTF

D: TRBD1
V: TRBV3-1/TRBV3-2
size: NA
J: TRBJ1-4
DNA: TGTGCCAGCAGTCTCACCGGGACAGGGGGTGAAAAACTGTTTTTT
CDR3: CASSLTGTGGEKLFF

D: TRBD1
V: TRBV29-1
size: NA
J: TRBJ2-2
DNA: TGCAGCGCCCGACAGGGGCTGGACACCGGGGAGCTGTTTTTT
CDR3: CSARQGLDTGELFF

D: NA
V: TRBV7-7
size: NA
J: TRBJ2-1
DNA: TGTGCCAGCAGCCCCGGGATCCTCAATGAGCAGTTCTTC
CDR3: CASSPGILNEQFF

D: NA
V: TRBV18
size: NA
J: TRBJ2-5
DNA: TGTGCCAGCTCACCCCAAAGCGGGCGCACGGAGACCCAGTACTTC
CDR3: CASSPQSGRTETQYF

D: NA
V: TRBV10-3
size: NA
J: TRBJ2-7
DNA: TGTGCCATCAGTTCTTTATACGAGCAGTACTTC
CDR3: CAISSLYEQYF

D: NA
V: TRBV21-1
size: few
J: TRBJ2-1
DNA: TGTGCCAGCAAGACTTCCGGGAGCCTTCACAATGAGCAGTTCTTC
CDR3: CASKTSGSLHNEQFF

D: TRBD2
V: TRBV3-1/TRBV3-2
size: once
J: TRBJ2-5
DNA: TGTGCCAGCAGCCAAGTTGTCCTAGCGGCTCAAGAGACCCAGTACTTC
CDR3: CASSQVVLAAQETQYF

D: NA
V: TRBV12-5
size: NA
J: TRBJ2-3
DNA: TGTGCTAGTGGTTTGGGGCCAGATACGCAGTATTTT
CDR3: CASGLGPDTQYF

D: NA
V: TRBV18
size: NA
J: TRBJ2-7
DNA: TGTGCCAGCTCACCAGTCGACTACCGGAGGCCCTACGAGCAGTACTTC
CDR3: CASSPVDYRRPYEQYF

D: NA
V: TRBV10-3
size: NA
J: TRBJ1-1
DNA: TGTGCCATCAGTGGGAACAGGAACACTGAAGCTTTCTTT
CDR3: CAISGNRNTEAFF

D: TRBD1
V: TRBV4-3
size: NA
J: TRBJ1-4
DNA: TGCGCCAGCAGCCAAGATGGGACAGTTAAGACTAATGAAAAACTGTTTTTT
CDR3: CASSQDGTVKTNEKLFF

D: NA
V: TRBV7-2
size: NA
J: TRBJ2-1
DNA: TGTGCCAGCAGCTTCGGAGGGGCCAGAAATGAGCAGTTCTTC
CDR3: CASSFGGARNEQFF

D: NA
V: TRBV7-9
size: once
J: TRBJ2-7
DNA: TGTGCCAGCAGCTTAGGGGCAGGACTTCAGTACTTC
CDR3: CASSLGAGLQYF

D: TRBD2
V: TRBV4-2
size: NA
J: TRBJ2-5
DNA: TGTGCCAGCAGCCAAGCCAGCGGGGGTGCGGAGACCCAGTACTTC
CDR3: CASSQASGGAETQYF

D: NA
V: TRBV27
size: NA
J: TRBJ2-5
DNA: TGTGCCAGCAGCCCAGGACACCTCCAAGAGACCCAGTACTTC
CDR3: CASSPGHLQETQYF

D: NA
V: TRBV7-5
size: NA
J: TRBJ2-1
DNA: TGTGCCAGAAGCTTTCCTATTTATGCCGAGTCTGGCTACAATGAGCAGTTCTTC
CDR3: CARSFPIYAESGYNEQFF

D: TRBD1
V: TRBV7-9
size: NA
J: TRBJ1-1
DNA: TGTGCCAGCAGCCCGACAGGGGGCACTGAAGCTTTCTTT
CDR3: CASSPTGGTEAFF

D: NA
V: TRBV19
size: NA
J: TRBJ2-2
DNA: TGTGCCAGTACAAGGGACTTCGGGACCGGGGAGCTGTTTTTT
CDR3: CASTRDFGTGELFF

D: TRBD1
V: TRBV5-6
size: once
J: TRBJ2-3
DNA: TGTGCCAGCAGCTTGGCCAACAGGGGGCCAGATACGCAGTATTTT
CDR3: CASSLANRGPDTQYF

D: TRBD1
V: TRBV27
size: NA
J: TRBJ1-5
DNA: TGTGCCAGCAGGCCGAGGACAGGGGTCAGCAATCAGCCCCAGCATTTT
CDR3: CASRPRTGVSNQPQHF

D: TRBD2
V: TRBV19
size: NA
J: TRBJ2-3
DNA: TGTGCCAGTAGTCCTCGGACTAGCGGGAGACGACTAGATACGCAGTATTTT
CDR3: CASSPRTSGRRLDTQYF

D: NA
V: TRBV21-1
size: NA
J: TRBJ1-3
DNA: TGTGCCAGCAGTCAAGTGGTGGGGGACTGCTGGGACACCATATATTTT
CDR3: CASSQVVGDCWDTIYF

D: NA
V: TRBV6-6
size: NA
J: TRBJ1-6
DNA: TGTGCCAGCAGTTACCGGGAAAGTAATTCACCCCTCCACTTT
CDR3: CASSYRESNSPLHF

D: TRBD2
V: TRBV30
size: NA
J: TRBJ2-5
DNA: TGTGCCTGGGGAAAACTAGCGGGAGGGCCCGGGACCCAGTACTTC
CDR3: CAWGKLAGGPGTQYF

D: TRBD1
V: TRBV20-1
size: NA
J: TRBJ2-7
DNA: TGCAGTGCTAGTGGACAGGGAAGAGGCGAGCAGTACTTC
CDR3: CSASGQGRGEQYF

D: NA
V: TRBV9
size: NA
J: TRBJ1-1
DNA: TGTGCCAGCAGCGTAAACACAATGAACACTGAAGCTTTCTTT
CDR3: CASSVNTMNTEAFF

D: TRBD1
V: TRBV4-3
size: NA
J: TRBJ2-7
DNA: TGCGCCAGCAGCCAAGGGACAGGGAGGTACGAGCAGTACTTC
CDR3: CASSQGTGRYEQYF

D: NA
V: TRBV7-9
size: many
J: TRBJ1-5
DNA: TGTGCCAGCAGCTTAGGCAGCGGAAATCAGCCCCAGCATTTT
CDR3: CASSLGSGNQPQHF

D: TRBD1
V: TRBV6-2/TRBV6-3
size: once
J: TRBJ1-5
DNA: TGTGCCAGCAGTTCGGGACAGGGGAGCGGTCAGCCCCAGCATTTT
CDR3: CASSSGQGSGQPQHF

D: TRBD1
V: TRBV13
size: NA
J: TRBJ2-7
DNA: TGTGCCAGCAGCTCCCGGGACAGGGCCTACGAGCAGTACTTC
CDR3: CASSSRDRAYEQYF

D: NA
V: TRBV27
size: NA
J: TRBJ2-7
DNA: TGTGCCAGCAGTTCGGGGCTAGCGTACGAGCAGTACTTC
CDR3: CASSSGLAYEQYF

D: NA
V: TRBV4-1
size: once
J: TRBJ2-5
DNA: TGCGCCAGCACCCCAAGGGAGGACCAAGAGACCCAGTACTTC
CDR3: CASTPREDQETQYF

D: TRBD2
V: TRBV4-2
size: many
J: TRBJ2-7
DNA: TGTGCCAGCAGCCAAGGACTAGCGGGAACCCACGAGCAGTACTTC
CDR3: CASSQGLAGTHEQYF

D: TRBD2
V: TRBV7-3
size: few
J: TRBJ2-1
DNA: TGTGCCAGCAGCCCCAACCCTCCCGGGACTATTAATGAGCAGTTCTTC
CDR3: CASSPNPPGTINEQFF

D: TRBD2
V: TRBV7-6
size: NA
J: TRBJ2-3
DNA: TGTGCCAGCAGCCTCGGGACTAGCGGGAGTATAGATACGCAGTATTTT
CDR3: CASSLGTSGSIDTQYF

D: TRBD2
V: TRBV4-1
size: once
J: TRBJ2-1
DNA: TGCGCCAGCAGCCCTCTCGGAGCGGGAGGGCCTCATGAGCAGTTCTTC
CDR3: CASSPLGAGGPHEQFF

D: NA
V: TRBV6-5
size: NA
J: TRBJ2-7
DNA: TGTGCCAGCATGTCAGACAGCTCCCACGAGCAGTACTTC
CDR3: CASMSDSSHEQYF

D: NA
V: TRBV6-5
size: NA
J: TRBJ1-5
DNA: TGTGCCACCACAGGGATTAGCAATCAGCCCCAGCATTTT
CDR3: CATTGISNQPQHF

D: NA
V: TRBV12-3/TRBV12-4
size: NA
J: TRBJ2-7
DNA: TGTGCCAGCAGTTTAAACAACTACGAGCAGTACTTC
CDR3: CASSLNNYEQYF

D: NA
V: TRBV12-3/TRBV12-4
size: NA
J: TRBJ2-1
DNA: TGTGCCAGCAGACAGGACCCTCCGGGCGTGTTCTTC
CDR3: CASRQDPPGVFF

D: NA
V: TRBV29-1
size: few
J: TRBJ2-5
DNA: TGCAGCGTTGGAACAGGGCCCCAAGAGACCCAGTACTTC
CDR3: CSVGTGPQETQYF

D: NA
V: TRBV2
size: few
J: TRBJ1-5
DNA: TGTGCCAGCAGTGAGAGGAATAGCAATCAGCCCCAGCATTTT
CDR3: CASSERNSNQPQHF

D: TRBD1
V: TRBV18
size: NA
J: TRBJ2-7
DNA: TGTGCCAGCTCACCATTGATTCCCGGGACAGGGACTTACGAGCAGTACTTC
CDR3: CASSPLIPGTGTYEQYF

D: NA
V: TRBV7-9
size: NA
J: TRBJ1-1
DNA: TGTGCCAGCAGCTTAGTCGAGGGAATGAACACTGAAGCTTTCTTT
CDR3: CASSLVEGMNTEAFF